These 14 T cell receptor beta chains came from one sample sequenced in a study of cytomegalovirus exposure and HLA in healthy donors. PCR primers comprised 60 Vbeta and 13 Jbeta primers. Sequencing was performed with immunoSEQ multiplex PCR; in TCRdb, only in-frame clones are kept and a portion is missing. Reported are over 200,000 clones; the ten largest clones contain around 0.95%. What was sequenced was PBMCs. These receptors came from a woman aged 30 to 39 in good health and CMV-seropositive.

The chain has TRBV9 and TRBJ2-3; 9 bases agree with TRBD2. J gave up 5 bases and V 4 bases, and 11 bases lay outside the gene matches. CDR1 is SGDLS, CDR2 YYNGEE, per germline. The CDR3 is made up of 16 amino acids. The CDR3 reads CASSPVASGALDTQYF. CDR3 nucleotide sequence: TGTGCCAGCAGCCCCGTCGCTAGCGGGGCCTTAGATACGCAGTATTTT.

The rearrangement uses TRBV5-1 and TRBJ2-1, with 14 positions matching TRBD2. Losses at the gene ends were 4 bases for V and 6 bases for J; bases not matched to a gene: 9. Germline lookup yields CDR1 SGHRS and CDR2 YFSETQ. This CDR3 is built from 17 residues. The CDR3: CASSPGLAGAPGNEQFF. The CDR3, as DNA: TGCGCCAGCAGCCCGGGACTAGCGGGGGCCCCCGGCAATGAGCAGTTCTTC. The full variable domain, with the rest looked up from reference TRBV5-1 and TRBJ2-1, is KAGVTQTPRYLIKTRGQQVTLSCSPISGHRSVSWYQQTPGQGLQFLFEYFSETQRNKGNFPGRFSGRQFSNSRSEMNVSTLELGDSALYLCASSPGLAGAPGNEQFFGPGTRLTVL.

The CDR3 DNA is TGCAGCGCCAAAGAGGGCAACATTCAGTACTTC. Encoded protein: CSAKEGNIQYF. The gene calls are TRBV29-1 and TRBJ2-4; D is possibly TRBD2 (5 bases). CDR1 is SQVTM and CDR2 is ANQGSEA in the germline V gene. This CDR3 comprises 11 residues. V lost 7 bases and J 7 bases, leaving 11 bases between the germline ends.

The chain has TRBV9 and TRBJ2-7, with 7 bases fitting TRBD2. The germline V gene encodes CDR1 SGDLS and CDR2 YYNGEE. V was pared by 3 bases and J by 4 bases, with 10 bases of the junction left unmatched. There are 15 residues in the CDR3. The CDR3 loop reads CASSAGAQRDYEQYF. CDR3 DNA sequence: TGTGCCAGCAGCGCCGGGGCTCAGCGGGATTACGAGCAGTACTTC.

The CDR3 region has the DNA TGTGCCAGCAGCTTAGGACCAGGGGCGCCCTACGAGCAGTACTTC. Its protein is CASSLGPGAPYEQYF. J is TRBJ2-7 and V is TRBV27, with D maybe TRBD1 (6 bases). V was pared by 6 bases and J by 2 bases, with 17 bases between. The CDR3 consists of 15 residues. CDR1 is MNHEY, CDR2 SMNVEV, per germline (reference sequence).

V usage is TRBV6-1 and J usage is TRBJ2-7; tentative D call: TRBD1 (5 bases). Trimming pared 7 bases from V and 5 bases from J, leaving 9 bases between. The CDR3 extends over 11 amino acids. CDR1 and CDR2 from the germline V gene are MNHNS and SASEGT. The DNA of the CDR3 is TGTGCCAGCACCCAGGGCCACGAGCAGTACTTC. Amino acids: CASTQGHEQYF.

The chain carries TRBV19 and TRBJ1-1, with 9 bases fitting TRBD1. Germline V gene lookup returns CDR1 LNHDA and CDR2 SQIVND (reference sequence). This CDR3 contains 15 residues. V trimming: 5 bases; J trimming: 5 bases; junction bases outside the gene matches: 9. The CDR3 bases are TGTGCCAGTAGTGCCTGGGACAGGGAGGGGACTGAAGCTTTCTTT. It is translated as CASSAWDREGTEAFF.

The chain has TRBV7-6 and TRBJ2-7; 9 bases fit TRBD1. The trim removed 1 base at V and 2 bases at J, leaving 12 bases unmatched. The CDR3 is made up of 18 amino acids. The germline gives CDR1 SGHVS, CDR2 FNYEAQ. This chain's CDR3 is CASSLVFGRGDRAYEQYF. CDR3 nucleotides: TGTGCCAGCAGCTTAGTGTTTGGGAGGGGGGACAGGGCCTACGAGCAGTACTTC.

The chain joins TRBV30 to TRBJ1-2, with 7 bases lining up with TRBD1. The germline gives CDR1 GTSNPN, CDR2 SVGIG (reference sequence). Trimming at V came to 3 bases and at J to 4 bases, leaving 11 bases not matched to a gene. The CDR3 runs to 15 residues. The CDR3 DNA sequence: TGTGCCTGGAGGATCCCGGGACAGACCCCCTATGGCTACACCTTC. Protein sequence: CAWRIPGQTPYGYTF.

The J gene is TRBJ1-2, the V gene TRBV6-1; the D is unclear. CDR1 MNHNS and CDR2 SASEGT come from the germline V gene. The CDR3 runs to 16 residues. V was pared by 3 bases and J by 1 base, with 15 bases between. Written as DNA, the CDR3 is TGTGCCAGCAGTGACCTTTACCCGGGTCTTAACTATGGCTACACCTTC. Residues: CASSDLYPGLNYGYTF.

The chain links TRBV28 to TRBJ1-4; D might be TRBD1 (5 bases). V was cut by 7 bases and J by 7 bases, with 16 bases left in between. CDR3 length: 14 amino acids. In germline, CDR1 is MDHEN, CDR2 SYDVKM. The CDR3 is CASTLEGWSEKLFF. CDR3 DNA sequence: TGTGCCAGCACCCTGGAGGGGTGGAGTGAAAAACTGTTTTTT.

The chain uses TRBV19 and TRBJ2-6; 8 bases are shared with TRBD1. Germline CDR1 LNHDA, CDR2 SQIVND (reference sequence). There are 18 residues in the CDR3. Trimming at V came to 4 bases and at J to 0 bases, leaving 8 bases not matched to a gene. The DNA for the CDR3 is TGTGCCAGTAGTACTCGGACAGGGACCTTCTCTGGGGCCAACGTCCTGACTTTC. Translation gives CASSTRTGTFSGANVLTF.

The rearrangement joins TRBV19 to TRBJ1-2; 11 bases align to TRBD1. V lost 5 bases and J lost 8; bases outside the gene matches: 7. Germline CDR1 LNHDA, CDR2 SQIVND (reference sequence). This CDR3 is built from 14 residues. CDR3 sequence reads: CASSPDRGLGGYTF. The CDR3 DNA is TGTGCCAGTAGTCCGGACAGGGGGCTGGGGGGCTACACCTTC.

CDR3 amino acids: CASSLGTGSHEQYF. DNA of the CDR3: TGTGCCAGCAGCTTAGGGACAGGGTCGCACGAGCAGTACTTC. This chain links TRBV7-9 with TRBJ2-7; the match to TRBD1 covers 8 bases. The CDR3 spans 14 residues. V shed 1 base and J 5 bases; nucleotides not matched to a gene: 4. Germline CDR1 reads SEHNR; CDR2 reads FQNEAQ (reference sequence).